The clone carrying this T cell receptor (beta chain) was counted many times. Authors of the study amplified TCR beta CDR3 regions from RNA transcripts. The TCR CDR3 first-round RT-PCR relied on the HTBI primer set. TCRdb analysed the multiplex PCR reads with MiXCR anew, one entry per CDR3 protein. Among under 650,000 distinct CDR3 sequences, 15% to 20% were seen once, and the ten largest hold 3.5% to 4%. This sample is drawn from a study of T cells in Graves' hyperthyroidism and ophthalmopathy. V lost 5 bases, J lost 6 bases, and 17 bases lay in between. Germline values: CDR1 SGHVS, CDR2 FQNEAQ. This CDR3 region has 14 residues.

The chain links TRBV7-8 to TRBJ2-7, with D tentatively TRBD1 (6 bases). The specimen was blood. The TCR originated in a woman in her twenties or thirties with Graves' hyperthyroidism. The CDR3 DNA is TGTGCCAGCAGCAGGCGACAGGTTGGAGGCGAGCAGTACTTC. This encodes CASSRRQVGGEQYF.